This T cell receptor beta chain is drawn from a study of cytomegalovirus exposure and HLA in healthy donors (dated by TCRdb to 2016 to 2017). At the level of the whole study: An earlier analysis of several hundred of the donors reported approximately 280 Gb of sequence data and 117 million unique TCR beta sequences obtained from about 179 million T cells. An earlier analysis of 587 of the donors used high-throughput TCR beta sequencing to judge whether each TCR beta V gene segment behaved as functional or pseudogenic. Typing coverage differed by locus: A, B, C, DRB1 and DQB1 were typed in roughly 620-630 donors, DQA1 in 500 to 550, DPA1 in nearly 610, and DPB1 in around 490. HLA typing covered class I and class II loci at four-digit resolution. To study patterns of TCR occurrence, a later analysis re-analyzed previously published TCR beta repertoires from around 700 donors and added high-resolution HLA genotyping. All discovery cohort repertoires had been generated on a single sequencing platform. Rather than using new phenotypic data, the later analysis identified candidate immune exposures from TCR beta sequences and from how often those sequences occurred across donors. Using immunosequencing, the study profiled T cell repertoires from fewer than 700 subjects and related those repertoires to cytomegalovirus serostatus. The study was designed to test whether signatures of past pathogen exposure could be identified by cataloging public T cell receptors. Because of strong linkage in the cohort, a handful of DR-DQ haplotypes were treated as single units for association and clustering. Along with the roughly 700-subject first cohort, a separate validation cohort of over a hundred different subjects was used. The genetic ancestry cluster associated with self-reported Caucasian donors included around four fifths of the 398 genotyped donors. Donor age, sex, ethnicity and CMV serostatus were compiled alongside the repertoire data. Among some 400 genotyped donors of the cohort, an average of around 250,000 unique TCR beta nucleotide sequences was sequenced per donor, of which 15% to 20% were non-productive. To predict cytomegalovirus infection status, the study brought together high-throughput TCR immunosequencing, statistical association of individual TCRs with disease status, and machine learning. About 320 gigabases of sequencing data and tens of millions of unique TCR sequences were included in an early release covering roughly 600 HLA-typed donors. A later genetic analysis took genome-wide SNP genotypes for about three fifths of the roughly 670 donors and used that subset as a discovery cohort. On the study overall, not on this receptor specifically: A later genetic analysis reported fewer N-insertions in productive TCRs among donors in an Asian-associated ancestry cluster than the approximately 670-donor mean. In a later analysis, over 15,000 TCR beta sequences were associated with specific HLA alleles at a false discovery rate of 0.05. HLA typing was unavailable for some donors at each locus, so association tests used only the typed subset. The study gave a list of about 150 TCR beta chains associated with cytomegalovirus. In a later analysis, several top co-occurrence clusters were reported to appear linked to parvovirus B19, influenza, CMV and Epstein-Barr virus. The classifier was reported to diagnose cytomegalovirus status with high specificity and sensitivity in both the original and validation cohorts. Sequencing depth was assumed to be roughly uniform across donors in the presence/absence analyses, though that assumption may not hold. A further reported finding was that TCR beta sequences accurately predicted the HLA-A and HLA-B alleles for most subjects in the first cohort. A later genetic analysis associated a missense DCLRE1C variant with V-gene and J-gene trimming of TCR beta chains, and an independent cohort replicated the association. The authors suggested that the approach could potentially be generalized to other disease states and immunological phenotypes. A later analysis found that TCR association rates varied across HLA loci, with DRB1 alleles showing the most associated TCRs and HLA-C alleles the fewest. A later analysis found that most CMV-associated TCR beta chains appeared HLA-restricted, with HLA associations seemingly driven largely by CMV exposure. Some IMGT-functional V segments, including TRBV6-2 and TRBV6-3, could not be distinguished by the 87-base-pair reads and were therefore excluded. Because counts were too low, fewer than 20 rarely observed V segments, including chromosome 9 orphons, were excluded from the earlier analysis of around 640 of the donors. Assigning TCR associations to individual alleles was difficult when HLA alleles, especially DR and DQ, strongly co-occurred. In this cohort, only TCR beta chains were sequenced, and detectable features were limited by the absence of alpha or paired-chain data. Three of the identified cytomegalovirus-associated TCR beta chains were confirmed in vitro to be specific for cytomegalovirus antigens. For the cohort, immune exposure information was limited to CMV serostatus. Linkage disequilibrium might explain the correlated functional status among segregating V segments, but an unknown experimental factor could not be excluded. In an earlier analysis of 587 of the donors, most TCR beta V segments appeared in productive rearrangements about 87% or about 30% of the time, broadly matching IMGT annotations. While some public TCRs were present in many individuals, most TCR sequences turned up only very rarely across donors. A group of highly shared sequence variants was considered likely to be a technical artifact of the sequencing pipeline. Compared with equally common non-associated chains, HLA-associated TCR beta chains in a later analysis were more clonally expanded and had lower generation probabilities.

In total, around 600 healthy bone marrow donors made up the cohort. At the time of sampling, every cohort member was nominally healthy, though immune exposures that went unrecorded were likely present. The donor was CMV seronegative and was included in the group of 352 seronegative cohort members. A peripheral blood sample was provided by each donor, and peripheral blood mononuclear cells were used for TCR beta sequencing. Genomic DNA was extracted from the blood cell samples with the Qiagen DNeasy Blood Extraction Kit. To prepare the library, the immunoSEQ multiplex PCR assay was applied. The multiplex PCR relied on a mix of 60 forward primers for TCR Vbeta segments and 13 reverse primers for TCR Jbeta segments. The CDR3 region of rearranged TCR beta genes was amplified from genomic DNA by a multiplex PCR assay. The amplified TCR beta libraries were sequenced on the Illumina HiSeq System as 87-base-pair reads. In the source study's methods: A later analysis counted tens of millions of unique TCR beta chains across the 640 or so repertoires, and some 11 million of these chains were shared by at least two donors. A nearest-neighbor algorithm error-corrected the raw reads and collapsed the reads into unique sequences, merging closely related sequences to remove PCR and sequencing errors. Alignment of CDR3 sequences to IMGT reference sequences was used to assign V, D and J gene segments. Each retained sequence needed at least a six-nucleotide match to both a V gene segment and a J gene segment. Rearrangements were classified as productive when the CDR3 lacked stop codons and remained in frame with V and J, and all other rearrangements were classified as non-productive. CDR3 was defined by IMGT convention, running from the second conserved V-encoded cysteine to the conserved J-encoded phenylalanine. The earlier analysis of about 560 of the donors excluded any sequence lacking an unambiguous match to a single V gene segment. In an earlier analysis of 587 of the donors, V segments were called functional above 56.7% productive rearrangements and were called segregating when the between-donor standard deviation exceeded 5%. To diagnose cytomegalovirus status from the catalog of TCR beta chain sequences, a statistical classification framework was built. A later analysis assigned V and J genes by comparing TCR nucleotide sequences with IMGT/GENE-DB human TR gene sequences. The TCRdist pipeline was used in a later analysis to assign CDR3 sequences and most-parsimonious VDJ recombination scenarios. A later analysis defined each TCR beta chain by its CDR3 amino acid sequence plus V-gene family, and excluded reads lacking a unique V-gene family. To address suspected cross-contamination and a sequencing artifact, a later analysis removed under 600 highly shared, low-generation-probability nucleotide sequences. A later analysis calculated a clonal expansion index for each public chain from normalized within-repertoire ranks of inferred template counts. In a later analysis, generation probabilities were computed using a VDJ recombination model fitted to out-of-frame rearrangements, and the results were checked against IGoR. In a later analysis, hypergeometric tests were used to score TCR-TCR, TCR-HLA and TCR-CMV co-occurrence, with a repertoire-size bias correction applied to TCR pairs. To estimate false discovery rates, a later analysis permuted the HLA or CMV assignments 20 times. In a later analysis, co-occurring TCRs were grouped using DBSCAN, and TCRdist sequence similarity was added for clustering within HLA-allele-positive subsets. Repertoires with fewer than 30,000 or more than 120,000 public chains, plus five repertoires with anomalous nucleotide sharing, were excluded from co-occurrence clustering. What TCRdb holds here is the immuneACCESS table cut down to in-frame rearrangements. Part of the clones is not present; checked against another copy, under half of the missing clones reflect an unresolved V gene, and the others are unexplained. The D gene and trimming were derived from the DNA, and the V and J assignments and clone size from that table. Counted in this sample were 100,000 to 150,000 clones; around 82% of them appeared once. The ten largest clones capture roughly 1.7% of the sample.

As encoded in the germline V gene (reference sequence), CDR1 is SEHNR while CDR2 is FQNEAQ. V loses 1 base of germline sequence and J loses 0 bases, and the interval between the two ends is 7 bases. The CDR3 covers 15 residues, taking in both the cysteine and the phenylalanine. Here the CDR3 DNA is all that survives: 45 bases in frame from base 1. A note on this clone: Its recognized antigen is unknown. No base-level quality is on record; no much larger clone is a single base apart.

The specimen sequenced was PBMCs. The chain couples TRBV7-9 to TRBJ2-1, with no confident D gene call. This clonotype was obtained from a boy younger than 18 in good health and CMV-seronegative. The nucleotide sequence reads as follows: TGTGCCAGCAGCTTAGGCAGGAACTCCTACAATGAGCAGTTCTTC. It translates to CASSLGRNSYNEQFF.